Presented here are 26 T cell receptor beta chains from one specimen sequenced in a study of T-cell memory formation after mild COVID-19 (dated by TCRdb to 2020 to 2022). Libraries were prepared through 5' RACE. Data came from an Illumina NovaSeq 6000. TCRdb handled the public reads itself, with Q25 trimming in fastp and clone calling in MiXCR, and kept productive beta chains. Rows with one shared CDR3 protein collapse into an entry with the most common genes and DNA. A total of 50,000 or so distinct CDR3 sequences appear in this sample, around 30% of them only once. The top ten constitute approximately 39% of the sample. The sequenced sample consisted of PBMCs or a T cell subset sorted from them (not recorded which). These receptors came from a man younger than 35 who had mild COVID-19 (a few samples of this study predate the infection). The sample titles of this study are shuffled in the database, so cell type and time point are left out; the donor was told from shared clones.

This chain joins TRBV4-1 and TRBJ1-1; TRBD1 aligns across 7 bases. After removal of 7 bases from V and 6 bases from J, the junction contained 11 bases not matched to a gene. Germline V lookup: CDR1 MGHRA, CDR2 YSYEKL. This CDR3 has 14 residues. The DNA for the CDR3 is TGCGCCAGCAACAGGGGACCCCGTTTATCTGAAGCTTTCTTT. It translates to CASNRGPRLSEAFF.

The CDR3 DNA reads as TGTGCCAGCAGCGACCCGGGACAGGGGCGATTTGAAGCTTTCTTT. As protein: CASSDPGQGRFEAFF. The chain combines TRBV7-9 with TRBJ1-1; 10 bases align to TRBD1. CDR3 size: 15 residues. The ends lost 5 bases at V and 7 bases at J; junction bases unmatched: 10. Germline V gives CDR1 SEHNR, CDR2 FQNEAQ (reference sequence).

The CDR3 DNA follows: TGTGCCAGCAGCCCCACGAGTTGGGATTCAACTAATGAAAAACTGTTTTTT. Encoded protein: CASSPTSWDSTNEKLFF. V usage is TRBV7-9 and J usage is TRBJ1-4, with D unclear. CDR1 and CDR2 (germline): SEHNR, FQNEAQ (reference sequence). V lost 5 bases, J lost 0 bases, and 16 bases lay in between. The CDR3 contains 17 residues.

Many counts were recorded for this clonotype. This chain uses TRBV5-1 with TRBJ2-2; perhaps TRBD1 as D (5 bases). The CDR3 has 13 residues. The germline V gene has CDR1 SGHRS and CDR2 YFSETQ. V was cut by 8 bases and J by 2 bases, with 10 bases left in between. In DNA form, the CDR3 reads TGCGCCAGTGCTGACAGCAACACCGGGGAGCTGTTTTTT. Its protein product is CASADSNTGELFF.

This clonotype has ten or more counts. The chain recombines TRBV20-1 with TRBJ2-7; no firm D call. The V end was cut by 1 base, the J end by 0 bases, with 10 bases between. Germline V lookup: CDR1 DFQATT, CDR2 SNEGSKA (reference sequence). CDR3 length: 14 residues. The CDR3 DNA is TGCAGTGCTAGAGTCGCCAGTAGCTCCTACGAGCAGTACGTC. Amino acid sequence: CSARVASSSYEQYV.

In this sample, this clonotype turned up once. This chain uses TRBV5-1 with TRBJ2-3; 7 nucleotides agree with TRBD2. The CDR3 is 13 residues long. Germline V lookup: CDR1 SGHRS, CDR2 YFSETQ. The J segment lost 5 bases and the V segment lost 7 bases, leaving 7 bases of the junction unmatched. The CDR3 coding sequence is TGCGCCAGCGGAGCGGGGTTGTTAGATACGCAGTATTTT. Translating it yields CASGAGLLDTQYF.

This clonotype was detected only a few times. The chain employs TRBV4-1 and TRBJ2-7; the D is unclear. This CDR3 region has 15 residues. V lost 1 base and J 0 bases, leaving 10 bases between the germline ends. Germline V gene data show CDR1 as MGHRA and CDR2 as YSYEKL. The CDR3 loop reads CASSQAIKSSYEQYF. CDR3 DNA sequence: TGCGCCAGCAGCCAAGCTATTAAGAGCTCCTACGAGCAGTACTTC.

This clonotype came up a few times. The chain couples TRBV4-1 to TRBJ2-1; 7 nucleotides match TRBD1. With 5 bases clipped from V and 10 bases from J, the junction kept 5 bases outside the gene matches. CDR1 is MGHRA, CDR2 YSYEKL, per germline. The CDR3 has 12 residues. CDR3 sequence reads: CASSYTGDEQFF. The DNA of the CDR3 is TGCGCCAGCAGCTACACAGGGGACGAGCAGTTCTTC.

The table lists this clonotype with a few counts. The chain carries TRBV7-3 and TRBJ2-3, with D possibly called TRBD1 or TRBD2 (6 bases each). The V gene lost 2 bases and the J gene lost 1 base, with 10 bases spanning the gap. This CDR3 has 15 residues. Germline V gene lookup returns CDR1 SGHTA and CDR2 FQGTGA. CDR3 in DNA: TGTGCCAGCAGCTTATTGGGGGGCGGCACAGATACGCAGTATTTT. Amino acids: CASSLLGGGTDTQYF.

This clonotype qualifies as medium-sized. V and J are TRBV12-3 or TRBV12-4 and TRBJ1-2; the D is unclear. Trimming took off 2 bases at V and 0 bases at J, with 10 bases between the two ends. The CDR3 runs 15 residues. This chain's CDR3 is CASSLISLANYGYTF. CDR3 nucleotides: TGTGCCAGCAGTTTAATCTCCCTAGCTAACTATGGCTACACCTTC.

The V call is TRBV24-1, the J call TRBJ2-1, with a tentative D call TRBD1 (5 bases). Germline V gives CDR1 KGHDR, CDR2 SFDVKD. This CDR3 spans 16 amino acids. V lost 4 bases, J lost 6 bases, and 18 bases lay in between. The CDR3 coding sequence is TGTGCCACCAGTGACCCTATACGGACAAGTCTCAATGAGCAGTTCTTC. Translating gives CATSDPIRTSLNEQFF.

This clonotype was observed a few times. The rearrangement joins TRBV10-3 to TRBJ2-7; a weak D match, TRBD1 (6 bases). CDR3 size: 15 residues. Germline values: CDR1 ENHRY, CDR2 SYGVKD. V was shortened by 6 bases and J by 3 bases, with 18 bases between the two germline ends. CDR3 sequence (DNA): TGTGCCATCAGACCCCGGGACATAGGAGACTACGAGCAGTACTTC. Its protein is CAIRPRDIGDYEQYF.

V and J are TRBV6-5 and TRBJ1-5, with TRBD1 as a possible D gene (5 bases). Looked up from germline, CDR1 is MNHEY and CDR2 is SVGAGI. This CDR3 contains 13 residues. Trimming took off 6 bases at V and 6 bases at J, with 12 bases between the two ends. This CDR3 reads CASRAGLVQPQHF. In DNA, the CDR3 is TGTGCCAGCAGGGCAGGGTTAGTTCAGCCCCAGCATTTT.

In its sample, this clonotype was seen a few times. The V gene is TRBV12-3 or TRBV12-4, the J gene TRBJ2-5, with a weak D call TRBD2 (5 bases). V was cut by 3 bases and J by 10 bases, with 12 bases left in between. This CDR3 is built from 12 residues. CDR3 loop: CASSLGSGDQYF. Written as DNA, the CDR3 is TGTGCCAGCAGTTTGGGCTCCGGGGACCAGTACTTC.

This rearrangement joins TRBV12-3 or TRBV12-4 to TRBJ2-3; D is unclear. The CDR3 has 13 amino acids. Between the trimmed V and J ends, which lost 1 base and 6 bases, there was a span of 8 bases. The CDR3 DNA sequence: TGTGCCAGCAGTTTAGAGCGAGCGGATACGCAGTATTTT. Its translation: CASSLERADTQYF.

The genes are TRBV18 and TRBJ2-7; 9 bases line up with TRBD1. CDR1 KGHSH and CDR2 LQKENI come from the germline V gene. The CDR3 spans 18 residues. J gave up 0 bases and V 1 base, and 10 bases lay outside the gene matches. CDR3 protein: CASSPQVSGTGPSYEQYF. CDR3 DNA: TGTGCCAGCTCACCACAGGTTTCAGGGACAGGGCCCTCCTACGAGCAGTACTTC.

This chain joins TRBV20-1 and TRBJ2-5; possible D gene TRBD2, 6 bases. V was cut by 4 bases and J by 2 bases, with 11 bases left in between. Per the germline V gene, CDR1 is DFQATT and CDR2 is SNEGSKA (reference sequence). This CDR3 is 13 amino acids long. The CDR3 loop reads CSATWGLQETQYF. CDR3 bases: TGCAGTGCTACCTGGGGACTTCAAGAGACCCAGTACTTC.

V gene TRBV27 combines with J gene TRBJ2-7; the D gene could be TRBD1 or TRBD2 (7 bases each). The CDR3 is 14 amino acids. V was pared by 4 bases and J by 4 bases, with 14 bases between. In germline, CDR1 is MNHEY, CDR2 SMNVEV (reference sequence). The CDR3 nucleotides are TGTGCCAGCAGTTGGGGAGGGGGCAAGTACGAGCAGTACTTC. This encodes CASSWGGGKYEQYF.

This chain connects TRBV6-5 to TRBJ1-3; 7 nucleotides agree with TRBD1. Germline V gene sequence: CDR1 MNHEY, CDR2 SVGAGI. Trimming cost V 5 bases and J 0 bases; bases outside gene matches: 10. The CDR3 is 17 amino acids. The CDR3 DNA reads as TGTGCCAGCAGTCAACGGCTCGACAGGGCCTCTGGAAACACCATATATTTT. Translation gives CASSQRLDRASGNTIYF.

This clonotype was found a few times. This sequence joins TRBV4-3 and TRBJ2-1; TRBD2 matches at 7 bases. Germline V gene sequence: CDR1 LGHNA, CDR2 YSLEER. This CDR3 is built from 18 residues. V shed 0 bases, J shed 4 bases, and the junction held 12 bases outside the gene matches. The CDR3 protein is CASSQDGASAGLYNEQFF. Written as DNA, the CDR3 is TGCGCCAGCAGCCAAGACGGGGCCTCAGCGGGGTTATACAATGAGCAGTTCTTC.

The chain couples TRBV10-3 to TRBJ1-1; the match to TRBD1 covers 7 bases. CDR3 size: 14 residues. CDR1 and CDR2 from the germline V gene are ENHRY and SYGVKD. Trimming removed 6 bases from V and 1 base from J; junction bases left unmatched: 5. As DNA, the CDR3 is TGTGCCATCAGCCCGGGACAGACGAACACTGAAGCTTTCTTT. This encodes CAISPGQTNTEAFF.

The table lists this clonotype with a few counts. The chain couples TRBV24-1 to TRBJ2-3; D may match TRBD1 or TRBD2 (5 bases each). This CDR3 region has 13 residues. In germline, CDR1 is KGHDR, CDR2 SFDVKD. Trimming took off 10 bases at V and 2 bases at J, with 12 bases between the two ends. The chain's CDR3 is CATRDGYTDTQYF. The CDR3, as DNA: TGTGCCACGAGGGACGGATACACAGATACGCAGTATTTT.

The chain combines TRBV6-2 or TRBV6-3 with TRBJ2-7; no definite D call. The V and J ends lost 4 bases and 0 bases respectively, with 22 bases between them. The CDR3 is 18 residues long. Germline V CDR1 and CDR2: MNHEY, SVGEGT. In DNA, the CDR3 is TGTGCCAGCAGTTCCGACTCAATAGGGCGCGCCAGCTCCTACGAGCAGTACGTC. As protein: CASSSDSIGRASSYEQYV.

J is TRBJ1-1 and V is TRBV5-1, with D possibly matching TRBD1 (5 bases). Germline CDR1 and CDR2: SGHRS and YFSETQ. CDR3 length: 14 residues. Trimming took 0 bases from V and 4 from J, leaving 10 bases between them. The chain's CDR3 is CASSLEGVGTEAFF. The CDR3 DNA reads TGCGCCAGCAGCTTGGAAGGGGTGGGCACTGAAGCTTTCTTT.

This rearrangement joins TRBV12-3 or TRBV12-4 to TRBJ2-2, with D hard to call. V was trimmed by 4 bases and J by 7 bases, leaving 7 bases between them. The CDR3 extends over 12 amino acids. The CDR3 DNA is TGTGCCAGCAGTTCCAATCACGGGGAGCTGTTTTTT. Residues: CASSSNHGELFF.

The chain joins TRBV4-2 to TRBJ2-1, with unresolved D. This CDR3 has 16 residues. Trimming cost V 1 base and J 5 bases, with 15 bases left between them. Germline CDR1 LGHNA, CDR2 YNFKEQ. The CDR3 here is CASSQAYVAGDNEQFF. CDR3 bases: TGTGCCAGCAGCCAAGCGTACGTCGCTGGCGACAATGAGCAGTTCTTC.